This TCR beta chain was documented in a study of response to subunit inactivated influenza vaccine. Each CDR3 protein is one row after TCRdb ran MiXCR on the RT-PCR reads. The table records about 500,000 distinct CDR3 sequences, about 7.2% of them present only once. Study outcomes and limitations: Every seasonal influenza vaccination brings in few new T cells, the authors suggested.

As for this clonotype: As yet, its antigen is unknown.

The CDR3 extends over 16 amino acids. V lost 0 bases to trimming and J lost 0 bases, with 9 bases between them. From germline, CDR1 is LGHNA and CDR2 YSLEER. The genes are TRBV4-3 and TRBJ2-1, with unresolved D. Sequenced here: PBMCs from blood, sampled approximately 25 months after vaccination. This receptor was taken from a man aged 50 to 75 who received an inactivated influenza vaccine. Here the CDR3 DNA reads TGCGCCAGCAGCCAAGATTGGGCACTCTCCTACAATGAGCAGTTCTTC. It specifies CASSQDWALSYNEQFF.